This T cell receptor (beta chain) was profiled in a study of T cell repertoires in cytomegalovirus infection. One entry per CDR3 protein results from TCRdb running MiXCR on the reads. This sample carries roughly 760,000 distinct CDR3 sequences, less than 40% of them seen once, and the ten largest clones take around 3%. Germline V gene data show CDR1 as DFQATT and CDR2 as SNEGSKA (reference sequence). The CDR3 totals 13 residues. Between the trimmed V and J ends, which lost 8 bases and 0 bases, there was a span of 14 bases. This clonotype was observed a few times. Sequencing was performed on PBMCs. This TCR derives from a human donor in good health (CMV status not recorded). Some clones in this sample may be carry-over from other donors' samples. The chain joins TRBV20-1 to TRBJ2-7, with D perhaps matching TRBD2 (5 bases). The CDR3 protein is CSSPRTSSYEQYF. DNA of the CDR3: TGCAGTTCCCCCCGCACTAGCTCCTACGAGCAGTACTTC.